This section outlines one T cell receptor beta chain sequence together with its context. Its antigen is unknown. It has no much larger one-base neighbor in the sample; base qualities were not kept. The entire amount of isolated RNA was reverse transcribed using the High Capacity cDNA Reverse Transcription Kit, so the sequenced TCRB transcripts were expressed ones. Naive, central memory and regulatory T cell samples underwent deep immunoSEQ sequencing, averaging roughly 3.3 million total reads per sample. After sorted cells were lysed in RLT buffer, RNA was extracted with DNase-treated RNeasy Micro or Mini kits, with the choice depending on cell number. Each cell subset was processed separately to prevent cross-contamination, with patient and healthy donor samples processed together. Using the immunoSEQ multiplex PCR, TCRB sequences were amplified from cDNA into 87-bp fragments spanning the CDR3 region. The amplicons were sequenced using the Illumina HiSeq platform. The authors' pipeline ran thus. PCR bias was corrected computationally using synthetic template baselines, and reads within Hamming distance 2 were collapsed, with unmergeable singletons discarded. Reads were aligned to IMGT to assign V, D and J genes, CDR3 length, and insertions or deletions at six rearrangement sites. Clonotype counts were normalized to sorted cell number within each subset before computing true diversity and Gini coefficients with the tcR R package. The overlap coefficient, calculated on TCRB nucleotide sequences, was used to quantify repertoire sharing. In its TCRdb copy, this immuneACCESS table keeps in-frame sequences only and misses some clones. Where compared with another copy, unresolved V genes explain less than half of these, and the others have no known cause. The V and J calls and clone size come from that table; D and trimming were worked out from the DNA. Within this sample are a few hundred thousand clones, with 11% of them counted one time only. Over 1% of the sample is held by the ten biggest clonotypes.

Sequences KGHSH (CDR1) and LQKENI (CDR2) are obtained from the germline V gene. V lost 6 bases and J lost 4 bases; the stretch between them is 21 bases long. The CDR3 covers 16 residues, taking in both the cysteine and the phenylalanine. Of all the DNA, just the CDR3 is kept, 48 bases in frame from base 1. These data come from a study of beta chain features in type 1 diabetes (dated by TCRdb to the late 2010s). For the wider study: Mean age, gender distribution, total cell number and subset yield were not different between patients and healthy donors. A total of around 110,000,000 sorted cells were examined across all samples, and RNA yield correlated strongly with the number of cells per subset. Regulatory and stem cell-like memory subsets were obtained from only 8 patients and about 8 healthy donors, while naive and central memory subsets were obtained from all 30 or so donors. In the study, TCRB repertoires of sorted circulating CD4+ T cell subsets from recently diagnosed type 1 diabetes patients were compared with those of matched healthy donors.

Findings and caveats that apply to the study as a whole: Because cDNA rather than genomic DNA was sequenced, highly expressing activated cells could have been over-represented, although no difference in activation and CD3 levels was found between groups. Naive, central memory and regulatory TCRB repertoires appeared to be more similar among patients than among healthy donors. At VDJ recombination sites, patients with type 1 diabetes made fewer insertions and deleted more nucleotides, a pattern implying thymic rearrangement abnormalities. In all four CD4+ subsets, TCRB CDR3 length was moderately but significantly shorter in type 1 diabetes patients. Because small numbers of individuals were included in the HLA sub-analyses, any influence of HLA type on TCRB rearrangement was left unresolved. PCR might favor shorter templates, but patient and control samples were amplified and corrected together, so any skew would affect both groups equally.

A single peripheral blood draw of approximately 0.11 L on average was collected from each donor into heparinised tubes. Naive, central memory, regulatory and stem cell-like memory CD4+ T cells were sorted on a BD FACSAria II using a panel including CD45RO, CCR7, CD25, CD127, CD95 and CD27. All sorted populations exceeded 95% purity. PBMCs were isolated immediately by Lymphoprep density gradient centrifugation and stained directly without culture. To minimize batch effects, samples were stained and sorted in pairs, one healthy donor with one patient per experiment. Sequenced sample: central memory CD4+ T cells from blood. Recombination joined TRBV18 with TRBJ1-1; TRBD1 could be the D gene, as 6 bases match. This TCR was recovered from a man between 18 and 29 years old in good health. The CDR3 reads CASSRDRDTSGTEAFF. The DNA sequence follows: TGTGCCAGCTCCCGGGATCGGGACACCAGCGGCACTGAAGCTTTCTTT.